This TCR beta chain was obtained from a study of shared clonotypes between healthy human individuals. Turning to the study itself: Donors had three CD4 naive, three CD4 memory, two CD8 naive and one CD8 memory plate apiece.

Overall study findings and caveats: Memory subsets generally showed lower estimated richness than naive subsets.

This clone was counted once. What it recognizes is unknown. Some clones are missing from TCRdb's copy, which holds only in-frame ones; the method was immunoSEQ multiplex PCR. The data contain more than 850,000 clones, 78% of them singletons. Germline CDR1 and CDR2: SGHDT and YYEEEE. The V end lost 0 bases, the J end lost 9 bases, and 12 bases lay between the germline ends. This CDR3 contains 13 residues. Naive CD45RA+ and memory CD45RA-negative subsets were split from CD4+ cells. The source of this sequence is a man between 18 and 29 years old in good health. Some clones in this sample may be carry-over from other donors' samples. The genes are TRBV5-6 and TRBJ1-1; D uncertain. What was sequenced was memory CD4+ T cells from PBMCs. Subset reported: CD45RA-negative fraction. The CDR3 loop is CASSLERTGKAFF. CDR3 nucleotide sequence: TGTGCCAGCAGCTTGGAGCGGACCGGGAAAGCTTTCTTT.